The 31 T cell receptor beta chains below all came from one sample that was sequenced in a study of OX40 agonist ivuxolimab in advanced cancers. Measured with immunoSEQ multiplex PCR; TCRdb has only the in-frame clones, and not every one. The data show tens of thousands of clones, about nine tenths seen once. The sample here was CD4+ or CD8+ T cells sorted from blood, taken in a trial of the OX40 agonist ivuxolimab. The receptors shown here come from an adult with an advanced solid tumor such as melanoma, head and neck, liver or kidney cancer.

The chain links TRBV18 to TRBJ2-3; D tentatively fits TRBD1 or TRBD2 (5 bases each). Trimming removed 3 bases at V and 1 base at J, with 8 bases between. CDR3 length: 14 amino acids. Looked up from germline, CDR1 is KGHSH and CDR2 is LQKENI. CDR3 amino acids: CASSPRDRTDTQYF. In DNA form, the CDR3 reads TGTGCCAGCTCACCCCGGGACCGCACAGATACGCAGTATTTT.

The rearrangement links TRBV18 to TRBJ1-4, with D perhaps TRBD1 (5 bases). The CDR3 is 16 amino acids. Germline CDR1 KGHSH, CDR2 LQKENI. With 4 bases removed from V and 4 bases from J, the gap between germline ends came to 16 bases. As DNA, the CDR3 is TGTGCCAGCTCACTGCAAACGGGGCGAAGTAATGAAAAACTGTTTTTT. Its translation: CASSLQTGRSNEKLFF. Full variable domain (rest looked up from reference TRBV18 and TRBJ1-4): NAGVMQNPRHLVRRRGQEARLRCSPMKGHSHVYWYRQLPEEGLKFMVYLQKENIIDESGMPKERFSAEFPKEGPSILRIQQVVRGDSAAYFCASSLQTGRSNEKLFFGSGTQLSVL.

This clone was observed a few times. J is TRBJ1-1 and V is TRBV7-3; D remains unclear. V lost 1 base to trimming and J lost 1 base, with 7 bases between them. CDR3 length: 14 amino acids. Germline loops: CDR1 SGHTA, CDR2 FQGTGA. CDR3 DNA: TGTGCCAGCAGCTTAAGGGCTGGGAACACTGAAGCTTTCTTT. Translation: CASSLRAGNTEAFF.

The V call is TRBV6-1, the J call TRBJ2-2; D remains unclear. The V end lost 8 bases, the J end lost 4 bases, and 11 bases lay between the germline ends. This CDR3 has 13 amino acids. The V gene's germline CDR1 is MNHNS and CDR2 SASEGT. The CDR3 sequence is CASSVVGTGELFF. The CDR3, as DNA: TGTGCCAGCTCCGTCGTTGGCACCGGGGAGCTGTTTTTT.

The gene calls are TRBV30 and TRBJ1-2, with 7 bases fitting TRBD1. J was trimmed by 7 bases and V by 3 bases; bases with no gene match: 2. The CDR3 runs 11 residues. Germline CDR1 reads GTSNPN; CDR2 reads SVGIG (reference sequence). The CDR3 is CAWSEGAGYTF. The CDR3 DNA is TGTGCCTGGAGCGAGGGGGCTGGCTACACCTTC. The variable domain in full, with the rest retrieved from reference TRBV30 and TRBJ1-2, is SQTIHQWPATLVQPVGSPLSLECTVEGTSNPNLYWYRQAAGRGLQLLFYSVGIGQISSEVPQNLSASRPQDRQFILSSKKLLLSDSGFYLCAWSEGAGYTFGSGTRLTVV.

The sample holds one count of this clone. One end of the junction fails to match germline, which may point to a read error. The chain joins TRBV7-7 to TRBJ2-2; TRBD1 matches at 11 bases. Germline loops: CDR1 SSHAT, CDR2 FNYEAQ (reference sequence). CDR3 length: 15 residues. As DNA, the CDR3 is TGTGCTAGCAGCGGACAGGGGGCCGGCACCGGGGAGCTGTTTTTT. It specifies CASSGQGAGTGELFF.

CDR3 amino acids: CASSRQGMNTEAFF. The CDR3 nucleotides are TGTGCCAGCAGTCGACAGGGAATGAACACTGAAGCTTTCTTT. The V call is TRBV2, the J call TRBJ1-1; 7 bases match TRBD1. The germline V gene has CDR1 SNHLY and CDR2 FYNNEI. Trimming cost V 5 bases and J 0 bases; bases outside gene matches: 3. The CDR3 contains 14 residues.

V is TRBV6-4 and J is TRBJ2-5; D is unresolved. Per germline, CDR1 MRHNA and CDR2 SNTAGT. V was trimmed by 5 bases and J by 7 bases, leaving 14 bases between them. The CDR3 runs to 13 residues. CDR3 DNA sequence: TGTGCCAGCAGTTCCCAGGCTGGCGGGACCCAGTACTTC. Protein product: CASSSQAGGTQYF.

This chain joins TRBV4-1 and TRBJ1-1; perhaps TRBD1 as D (5 bases). CDR3 length: 15 amino acids. V shed 1 base and J shed 3 bases, with 12 bases lying between them. Germline lookup yields CDR1 MGHRA and CDR2 YSYEKL. Here the CDR3 reads CASSQGWVGDTEAFF. The DNA of the CDR3 is TGCGCCAGCAGCCAAGGATGGGTAGGGGACACTGAAGCTTTCTTT.

This chain uses TRBV2 with TRBJ2-7, with a possible D match to TRBD1 (7 bases). Per the germline V gene, CDR1 is SNHLY and CDR2 is FYNNEI. The CDR3 runs to 14 residues. V was shortened by 6 bases and J by 0 bases, with 12 bases between the two germline ends. CDR3 in amino acids: CASSRQGGSYEQYF. The CDR3, as DNA: TGTGCCAGCAGCCGACAGGGAGGCTCCTACGAGCAGTACTTC.

The rearrangement joins TRBV4-1 to TRBJ1-1; D is unresolved. This CDR3 contains 12 residues. Germline V gives CDR1 MGHRA, CDR2 YSYEKL. V was cut by 3 bases and J by 3 bases, with 5 bases left in between. The CDR3 protein is CASSHDYTEAFF. The CDR3 bases are TGCGCCAGCAGCCACGACTACACTGAAGCTTTCTTT.

Here the CDR3 reads CASSVSGGAPGELFF. In DNA form, the CDR3 reads TGTGCCAGCAGCGTTAGCGGGGGGGCCCCCGGGGAGCTGTTTTTT. The chain employs TRBV9 and TRBJ2-2; TRBD2 matches 11 bases. The J segment lost 6 bases and the V segment lost 2 bases, leaving 3 bases of the junction unmatched. Germline CDR1 and CDR2: SGDLS and YYNGEE. This CDR3 has 15 residues.

V is TRBV25-1 and J is TRBJ1-3, with D possibly being TRBD1 (5 bases). CDR1 MGHDK and CDR2 SYGVNS come from the germline V gene. This CDR3 comprises 16 residues. Deletions cut 1 base from V and 4 bases from J, with 14 bases between. DNA for the CDR3: TGTGCCAGCAGTGAATGGGGGGACCGGAGGGGAAACACCATATATTTT. This encodes CASSEWGDRRGNTIYF.

This CDR3 reads CASSPRQGGQPQHF. The CDR3 bases are TGTGCCAGCAGCCCGCGACAAGGCGGACAGCCCCAGCATTTT. This chain links TRBV7-2 with TRBJ1-5; D is unresolved. V was trimmed by 5 bases and J by 7 bases, leaving 15 bases between them. This CDR3 has 14 residues. Germline V CDR1 and CDR2: SGHTA, FQGNSA.

The rearrangement uses TRBV6-1 and TRBJ1-2, with D possibly TRBD1 on 5 matching bases. CDR3 length equals 15 residues. V lost 1 base and J 2 bases, leaving 11 bases between the germline ends. The germline V gene encodes CDR1 MNHNS and CDR2 SASEGT. In DNA, the CDR3 is TGTGCCAGCAGTGAAGGCAGGGTAGGGAACTATGGCTACACCTTC. Its translation is CASSEGRVGNYGYTF.

The V gene is TRBV5-1, the J gene TRBJ2-2; D is unresolved. Trimming cost V 0 bases and J 0 bases, with 15 bases left between them. This CDR3 spans 18 amino acids. CDR1 and CDR2 (germline): SGHRS, YFSETQ. The CDR3 DNA sequence: TGCGCCAGCAGCTTGGGTGTCAGCTACCTCTCGAACACCGGGGAGCTGTTTTTT. It translates to CASSLGVSYLSNTGELFF.

This CDR3 is CATSRGTGGFGNTIYF. In DNA, the CDR3 is TGTGCCACCAGCAGAGGGACAGGGGGCTTTGGAAACACCATATATTTT. The rearrangement links TRBV15 to TRBJ1-3; 11 positions match TRBD1. Trimming cost V 1 base and J 3 bases; bases outside gene matches: 2. Per the germline V gene, CDR1 is LNHNV and CDR2 is YYDKDF (reference sequence). The length of the CDR3 is 16 residues.

This chain links TRBV6-5 with TRBJ1-6; D uncertain. This CDR3 comprises 13 residues. Trimming removed 0 bases from V and 9 bases from J, with 6 bases in between. Looked up from germline, CDR1 is MNHEY and CDR2 is SVGAGI. CDR3 bases: TGTGCCAGCAGTTACTCGCAGGTTTCACCCCTCCACTTT. Translated: CASSYSQVSPLHF.

The chain carries TRBV7-6 and TRBJ1-2; 10 bases are a match to TRBD1. Germline V gene lookup returns CDR1 SGHVS and CDR2 FNYEAQ. The CDR3 has 16 residues. V dropped 1 base and J dropped 4; count of bases not matched to a gene: 6. This CDR3 is CASSLGQGANAYGYTF. CDR3 coding DNA: TGTGCCAGCAGCTTAGGACAGGGGGCTAATGCCTATGGCTACACCTTC.

The chain links TRBV13 to TRBJ1-4, with no clear D. Germline-derived CDR1 and CDR2 are PRHDT and FYEKMQ (reference sequence). V was trimmed by 4 bases and J by 3 bases, leaving 9 bases between them. This CDR3 spans 14 amino acids. The CDR3 here is CASSSTPSNEKLFF. The CDR3 coding sequence is TGTGCCAGCAGCTCGACTCCATCTAATGAAAAACTGTTTTTT. Together with reference TRBV13 and TRBJ1-4, the CDR3 gives the full variable domain: AAGVIQSPRHLIKEKRETATLKCYPIPRHDTVYWYQQGPGQDPQFLISFYEKMQSDKGSIPDRFSAQQFSDYHSELNMSSLELGDSALYFCASSSTPSNEKLFFGSGTQLSVL.

CDR3 loop: CASSLGTDLAYNEQFF. CDR3 nucleotide sequence: TGTGCCAGCAGCTTAGGGACGGACCTAGCCTACAATGAGCAGTTCTTC. The V gene is TRBV11-3, the J gene TRBJ2-1; D is unclear. The CDR3 runs 16 residues. Germline values: CDR1 SGHNT, CDR2 YENEEA. Trimming took off 1 base at V and 2 bases at J, with 12 bases between the two ends.

The chain combines TRBV2 with TRBJ2-4; D not certain. The V gene's germline CDR1 is SNHLY and CDR2 FYNNEI. Trimming cost V 10 bases and J 0 bases, with 19 bases left between them. The CDR3 loop spans 16 amino acids. The CDR3 DNA follows: TGTGCCATCTCCATGACTGAACTTCTAGCCAAAAACATTCAGTACTTC. As protein: CAISMTELLAKNIQYF.

The chain is built from TRBV19 and TRBJ2-7, with TRBD2 matching over 8 bases. There are 15 residues in the CDR3. CDR1 is LNHDA, CDR2 SQIVND, per germline (reference sequence). V lost 3 bases and J lost 3; bases outside the gene matches: 7. The CDR3 is CASSIQSGGLYEQYF. As DNA, the CDR3 is TGTGCCAGTAGTATTCAGAGCGGGGGACTCTACGAGCAGTACTTC.

The count of this clone is one. V and J are TRBV18 and TRBJ1-3, with TRBD1 matching over 7 bases. The CDR3 has 17 amino acids. The V gene end was trimmed by 4 bases and the J gene end by 3 bases; junction bases not matched to a gene: 12. Germline assignment: CDR1 KGHSH and CDR2 LQKENI. The CDR3 DNA sequence: TGTGCCAGCTCACACTCACAGGGGTCTGCTGGTGGAAACACCATATATTTT. This codes for CASSHSQGSAGGNTIYF.

The chain combines TRBV6-1 with TRBJ1-2; the match to TRBD1 covers 8 bases. This CDR3 comprises 11 residues. Per the germline V gene, CDR1 is MNHNS and CDR2 is SASEGT. V dropped 8 bases and J dropped 7; count of bases not matched to a gene: 3. CDR3: CASRTGSGYTF. The DNA for the CDR3 is TGTGCCAGCCGGACAGGGTCTGGCTACACCTTC.

This clone was seen a few times. This chain links TRBV5-1 with TRBJ1-2; tentative D call: TRBD1 (5 bases). The CDR3 extends over 14 amino acids. In germline, CDR1 is SGHRS, CDR2 YFSETQ. V lost 4 bases to trimming and J lost 0 bases, with 10 bases between them. This CDR3 reads CASSTQVSNYGYTF. DNA of the CDR3: TGCGCCAGCAGCACACAGGTATCTAACTATGGCTACACCTTC.

J is TRBJ1-1 and V is TRBV5-1; D is ambiguous. Germline V gene data show CDR1 as SGHRS and CDR2 as YFSETQ. Trimming removed 1 base at V and 4 bases at J, with 8 bases between. The CDR3 totals 13 residues. CDR3 DNA: TGCGCCAGCAGCTTGACCTATGGCACTGAAGCTTTCTTT. Translated: CASSLTYGTEAFF. Drawing the rest from reference TRBV5-1 and TRBJ1-1, the complete variable domain is KAGVTQTPRYLIKTRGQQVTLSCSPISGHRSVSWYQQTPGQGLQFLFEYFSETQRNKGNFPGRFSGRQFSNSRSEMNVSTLELGDSALYLCASSLTYGTEAFFGQGTRLTVV.

The chain employs TRBV5-1 and TRBJ1-2; D is possibly TRBD1 (5 bases). V gave up 4 bases and J gave up 6 bases, with 16 bases separating them. Germline V lookup: CDR1 SGHRS, CDR2 YFSETQ. This CDR3 contains 14 residues. The CDR3 is CASSRQEGYDGYTF. As DNA, the CDR3 is TGCGCCAGCAGCCGGCAGGAGGGGTACGATGGCTACACCTTC.

This chain links TRBV7-6 with TRBJ1-1; a weak D match, TRBD1 (5 bases). Between the trimmed V and J ends, which lost 5 bases and 6 bases, there was a span of 16 bases. CDR1 SGHVS and CDR2 FNYEAQ come from the germline V gene. CDR3 length: 14 residues. The chain's CDR3 is CASSHPAQGAEAFF. DNA of the CDR3: TGTGCCAGCAGCCACCCAGCCCAGGGCGCTGAAGCTTTCTTT.

This clone was counted only a few times. The chain is built from TRBV6-6 and TRBJ1-1, with D perhaps TRBD1 (5 bases). The germline V and J ends were trimmed by 6 bases and 1 base, with 12 bases remaining between them. The CDR3 is 14 amino acids. From germline, CDR1 is MNHNY and CDR2 SVGAGI (reference sequence). In DNA form, the CDR3 reads TGTGCCAGCAGCCCCGGGACTTCGAACACTGAAGCTTTCTTT. Protein: CASSPGTSNTEAFF.

The rearrangement joins TRBV10-3 to TRBJ2-5; D may be TRBD2 (5 bases). Germline lookup yields CDR1 ENHRY and CDR2 SYGVKD. With 6 bases removed from V and 3 bases from J, the gap between germline ends came to 8 bases. This CDR3 has 12 amino acids. This CDR3 is CAISPREETQYF. The CDR3, as DNA: TGTGCCATCAGCCCGAGGGAAGAGACCCAGTACTTC.